This TCR beta chain was recovered during a study of glioma-infiltrating T cells. This clonotype was seen at least ten times. The antigen is unknown. Amplification of TCR alpha and beta CDR3 regions from RNA used iRepertoire nested multiplex PCR. Input was roughly 100-450 ng of tissue mRNA or PBMC total RNA. TCRdb reanalysed the multiplex PCR reads using MiXCR and keeps one entry per CDR3 protein. The repertoire includes about 94,000 distinct CDR3 sequences, roughly 23% of them detected once, and over 5.5% sits in the top ten. V shed 5 bases and J shed 2 bases, with 10 bases lying between them. The CDR3 totals 14 residues. CDR1 SGHTA and CDR2 FQGNSA come from the germline V gene. Study conclusions and caveats: Very few CDR3 sequences were shared between tissue and blood. Non-neoplastic patients had below-expected tissue-blood divergence, while all gliomas exceeded expectation.

The clonotype comes from a human donor with low-grade glioma or glioblastoma, undergoing nonglioma brain surgery, or in good health (not recorded which). This chain joins TRBV7-2 and TRBJ2-1; tentatively, D is TRBD2 (5 bases). The material sequenced was glioma tissue, nonneoplastic brain tissue, or PBMCs (not recorded which). The CDR3 spells CASSPRRTYNEQFF. The CDR3 nucleotides read TGTGCCAGCAGCCCCAGGAGGACCTACAATGAGCAGTTCTTC.